The 8 T cell receptor beta chains below come from one sample, sequenced in a study of blood T cell repertoires in COVID-19 (dated by TCRdb to about 2020). Preparation of the library involved the immunoSEQ multiplex PCR assay. Here the immuneACCESS table is served through TCRdb, limited to in-frame sequences with V and J called. Missing clones are a known gap in these copies; in checked studies unresolved V genes cover under half, and the rest lacks a known reason. The sample includes some 140,000 clones, with approximately 85% observed a single time. The ten largest clones represent 10% to 15% of the sample. Source material: peripheral blood. These receptors all stem from a human donor in a cohort sampled during active COVID-19.

V is TRBV5-4 and J is TRBJ2-7, with D possibly matching TRBD2 (5 bases). The germline V gene has CDR1 SGHNT and CDR2 YYREEE (reference sequence). The V end was cut by 2 bases, the J end by 3 bases, with 6 bases between. There are 12 residues in the CDR3. The CDR3 sequence is CASSFGNYEQYF. CDR3 sequence (DNA): TGTGCCAGCAGCTTCGGGAACTACGAGCAGTACTTC.

This clone was counted a few times. The chain links TRBV14 to TRBJ1-1; 9 nucleotides agree with TRBD1. The CDR3 runs to 13 residues. Germline CDR1 reads SGHDN; CDR2 reads FVKESK. With 2 bases clipped from V and 11 bases from J, the junction kept 6 bases outside the gene matches. The CDR3 bases are TGTGCCAGCAGCCAACGTTACAGGGGGCAGGCTTTCTTT. Residues: CASSQRYRGQAFF. The entire variable domain, with the rest obtained from reference TRBV14 and TRBJ1-1, is as follows: EAGVTQFPSHSVIEKGQTVTLRCDPISGHDNLYWYRRVMGKEIKFLLHFVKESKQDESGMPNNRFLAERTGGTYSTLKVQPAELEDSGVYFCASSQRYRGQAFFGQGTRLTVV.

This sequence joins TRBV11-1 and TRBJ1-2; TRBD1 might be the D (6 bases). Trimming shortened V by 5 bases and J by 3 bases, and 19 bases separated the two germline ends. CDR1 and CDR2 (germline): SGHAT, FQDESV (reference sequence). The CDR3 is 16 residues long. DNA for the CDR3: TGTGCCAGCAGCCCTACGCGGACAGCCCTCTACTATGGCTACACCTTC. The encoded protein is CASSPTRTALYYGYTF.

The gene calls are TRBV18 and TRBJ1-1; D is ambiguous. V gave up 0 bases and J gave up 11 bases, with 25 bases separating them. CDR3 length: 17 amino acids. The germline gives CDR1 KGHSH, CDR2 LQKENI. The CDR3 reads CASSPPSLSPEGVLAFF. CDR3 nucleotides: TGTGCCAGCTCACCACCGTCATTAAGCCCAGAGGGAGTTTTGGCTTTCTTT. The whole variable domain, filled in from reference TRBV18 and TRBJ1-1, reads NAGVMQNPRHLVRRRGQEARLRCSPMKGHSHVYWYRQLPEEGLKFMVYLQKENIIDESGMPKERFSAEFPKEGPSILRIQQVVRGDSAAYFCASSPPSLSPEGVLAFFGQGTRLTVV.

This rearrangement joins TRBV30 to TRBJ1-5, with TRBD1 as a possible D gene (5 bases). V dropped 3 bases and J dropped 7 bases, with 16 bases sitting between them. CDR1 is GTSNPN and CDR2 is SVGIG in the germline V gene (reference sequence). The CDR3 covers 14 residues. CDR3 DNA sequence: TGTGCCTGGAGCCCGGGGCAGGGACTACAGCCCCAGCATTTT. This codes for CAWSPGQGLQPQHF.

V gene TRBV4-1 combines with J gene TRBJ2-7, with 8 bases matching TRBD2. This CDR3 has 18 amino acids. V trimming: 1 base; J trimming: 0 bases; junction bases outside the gene matches: 11. Germline lookup yields CDR1 MGHRA and CDR2 YSYEKL. The CDR3 coding sequence is TGCGCCAGCAGCCAAGGAGTAGTTGGAGCGGGGGTCTCCTACGAGCAGTACTTC. It is translated as CASSQGVVGAGVSYEQYF.

J is TRBJ2-1 and V is TRBV7-9, with 10 positions matching TRBD2. V lost 1 base to trimming and J lost 3 bases; unmatched junction nucleotides: 6. Germline CDR1 reads SEHNR; CDR2 reads FQNEAQ (reference sequence). This CDR3 contains 17 residues. The CDR3 DNA reads TGTGCCAGCAGCTTAGGGCGGTTAGCGGGGGGCTACAATGAGCAGTTCTTC. Protein product: CASSLGRLAGGYNEQFF.

Of note for this clone: Distinct nucleotide sequences in the sample also encode this CDR3. This chain joins TRBV10-3 and TRBJ1-6; D possibly corresponds to TRBD1 (6 bases). Germline V gene sequence: CDR1 ENHRY, CDR2 SYGVKD. Trimming removed 2 bases from V and 10 bases from J, with 15 bases in between. The CDR3 is 15 amino acids. CDR3 bases: TGTGCCATCAGTGAGACAGGGCTGGGGAACTCACCCCTCCACTTT. Protein product: CAISETGLGNSPLHF.